This TCR beta chain was found in a study of CD8 T cells in Susac syndrome. This CDR3 spans 14 amino acids. Germline CDR1 is DFQATT and CDR2 is SNEGSKA (reference sequence). The V gene end was trimmed by 5 bases and the J gene end by 3 bases; junction bases not matched to a gene: 5. Sequencing of TCR beta drew on CD8+ and CD4+ T cells from blood. An amount of RNA that ranged from roughly 0.45 to 1 ug was reverse transcribed with random hexamers. TCRdb reprocessed the immunoSEQ multiplex PCR reads via MiXCR and lists one record per CDR3 protein. This table has some 450,000 distinct CDR3 sequences, around 85% appearing once.

The specimen sequenced was CD8+ T cells from PBMCs. This receptor was taken from a human donor with multiple sclerosis. The chain carries TRBV20-1 and TRBJ2-1, with 9 bases identical to TRBD2. The DNA of the CDR3 is TGCAGTGCTCCCCGACTAGCGGTCTACAATGAGCAGTTCTTC. Translating it yields CSAPRLAVYNEQFF.